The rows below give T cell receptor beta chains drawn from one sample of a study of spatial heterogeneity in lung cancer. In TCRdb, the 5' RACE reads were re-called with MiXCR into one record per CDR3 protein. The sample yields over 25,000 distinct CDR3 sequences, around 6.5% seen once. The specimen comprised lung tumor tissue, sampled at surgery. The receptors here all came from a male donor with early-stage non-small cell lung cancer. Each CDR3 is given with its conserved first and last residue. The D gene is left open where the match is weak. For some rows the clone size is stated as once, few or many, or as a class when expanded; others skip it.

CDR3aa: CSASRAGGTTDTQYF
CDR3nt: TGCAGTGCTAGTCGGGCGGGGGGCACCACAGATACGCAGTATTTT
j_gene: TRBJ2-3
abundance: few
d_gene: TRBD2
v_gene: TRBV20-1

CDR3aa: CASSRGLAGTTDTQYF
CDR3nt: TGTGCCAGCAGCCGTGGACTAGCGGGGACCACAGATACGCAGTATTTT
j_gene: TRBJ2-3
abundance: .
d_gene: TRBD2
v_gene: TRBV7-2

CDR3aa: CASSLGSAYGYTF
CDR3nt: TGTGCCAGCAGCTTGGGTAGCGCTTATGGCTACACCTTC
j_gene: TRBJ1-2
abundance: few
d_gene: .
v_gene: TRBV5-6

CDR3aa: CASTTGANYGYTF
CDR3nt: TGTGCCAGCACGACAGGGGCAAACTATGGCTACACCTTC
j_gene: TRBJ1-2
abundance: many
d_gene: TRBD1
v_gene: TRBV2

CDR3aa: CASSFPPGESKDTQYF
CDR3nt: TGTGCCAGCAGCTTTCCCCCGGGGGAAAGTAAGGATACGCAGTATTTT
j_gene: TRBJ2-3
abundance: many
d_gene: .
v_gene: TRBV7-2

CDR3aa: CASSEALLGKWGNTIYF
CDR3nt: TGTGCCAGCAGTGAAGCGCTTCTGGGGAAGTGGGGAAACACCATATATTTT
j_gene: TRBJ1-3
abundance: many
d_gene: .
v_gene: TRBV2

CDR3aa: CASGGTGNTGELFF
CDR3nt: TGTGCCAGCGGAGGGACAGGGAACACCGGGGAGCTGTTTTTT
j_gene: TRBJ2-2
abundance: many
d_gene: TRBD1
v_gene: TRBV9

CDR3aa: CASTLGLNTGELFF
CDR3nt: TGTGCCAGCACCCTGGGACTTAACACCGGGGAGCTGTTTTTT
j_gene: TRBJ2-2
abundance: few
d_gene: .
v_gene: TRBV6-1

CDR3aa: CASSVGQALIGKLFF
CDR3nt: TGTGCCAGCAGTGTGGGACAGGCTCTCATCGGGAAACTGTTTTTT
j_gene: TRBJ1-4
abundance: medium-sized
d_gene: TRBD1
v_gene: TRBV6-1

CDR3aa: CSAIAGVITGELFF
CDR3nt: TGCAGTGCTATAGCGGGGGTAATTACCGGGGAGCTGTTTTTT
j_gene: TRBJ2-2
abundance: many
d_gene: TRBD2
v_gene: TRBV20-1

CDR3aa: CASRRNGETQYF
CDR3nt: TGTGCCAGCAGACGTAACGGCGAGACCCAGTACTTC
j_gene: TRBJ2-5
abundance: .
d_gene: .
v_gene: TRBV3-1

CDR3aa: CASSGTINRLEAFF
CDR3nt: TGTGCCAGCAGTGGGACGATTAACAGGCTTGAAGCTTTCTTT
j_gene: TRBJ1-1
abundance: few
d_gene: .
v_gene: TRBV28

CDR3aa: CASSLGGRGEGYTF
CDR3nt: TGTGCCAGCAGTTTAGGTGGGCGGGGAGAAGGCTACACCTTC
j_gene: TRBJ1-2
abundance: many
d_gene: .
v_gene: TRBV28

CDR3aa: CASSLELGSGNTIYF
CDR3nt: TGTGCCAGCAGCTTGGAGTTAGGCTCTGGAAACACCATATATTTT
j_gene: TRBJ1-3
abundance: many
d_gene: .
v_gene: TRBV5-4

CDR3aa: CASSLGGQASYEQYF
CDR3nt: TGTGCCAGCTCCCTAGGGGGGCAGGCGTCGTACGAGCAGTACTTC
j_gene: TRBJ2-7
abundance: many
d_gene: .
v_gene: TRBV18

CDR3aa: CSARGQNNQPQHF
CDR3nt: TGCAGTGCTAGAGGCCAGAACAATCAGCCCCAGCATTTT
j_gene: TRBJ1-5
abundance: many
d_gene: .
v_gene: TRBV20-1

CDR3aa: CSVEGDRGFGDTQYF
CDR3nt: TGCAGCGTTGAGGGCGACAGGGGCTTCGGGGATACGCAGTATTTT
j_gene: TRBJ2-3
abundance: many
d_gene: TRBD1
v_gene: TRBV29-1

CDR3aa: CASSSPGRLDEKLFF
CDR3nt: TGTGCCAGCAGTTCACCAGGGCGGCTGGATGAAAAACTGTTTTTT
j_gene: TRBJ1-4
abundance: .
d_gene: .
v_gene: TRBV6-2/TRBV6-3

CDR3aa: CASSSGTGRVSDTQYF
CDR3nt: TGTGCCAGCAGTTCCGGGACAGGGAGAGTCTCAGATACGCAGTATTTT
j_gene: TRBJ2-3
abundance: many
d_gene: TRBD1
v_gene: TRBV6-2/TRBV6-3

CDR3aa: CASSRPRTGEGEQFF
CDR3nt: TGTGCCAGCAGTCGCCCCCGGACAGGGGAAGGTGAGCAGTTCTTC
j_gene: TRBJ2-1
abundance: many
d_gene: TRBD1
v_gene: TRBV6-2/TRBV6-3

CDR3aa: CASSLTAVSSYNSPLHF
CDR3nt: TGCGCCAGCAGCTTGACGGCCGTGAGCTCCTATAATTCACCCCTCCACTTT
j_gene: TRBJ1-6
abundance: few
d_gene: .
v_gene: TRBV5-1

CDR3aa: CASSTGLDAGTGDTQYF
CDR3nt: TGTGCCAGCAGTACGGGCCTGGATGCAGGTACAGGAGATACGCAGTATTTT
j_gene: TRBJ2-3
abundance: many
d_gene: .
v_gene: TRBV6-2/TRBV6-3

CDR3aa: CSARRMTGRSEQYF
CDR3nt: TGCAGTGCTAGAAGGATGACAGGGAGGTCCGAGCAGTACTTC
j_gene: TRBJ2-7
abundance: many
d_gene: .
v_gene: TRBV20-1

CDR3aa: CASSRDGAYNSPLHF
CDR3nt: TGTGCCAGCTCACGCGACGGGGCTTATAATTCACCCCTCCACTTT
j_gene: TRBJ1-6
abundance: medium-sized
d_gene: .
v_gene: TRBV18

CDR3aa: CSAKIRNTEAFF
CDR3nt: TGCAGTGCTAAGATTCGGAACACTGAAGCTTTCTTT
j_gene: TRBJ1-1
abundance: few
d_gene: .
v_gene: TRBV20-1

CDR3aa: CASSLVTGGGNIQYF
CDR3nt: TGTGCCAGCAGCTTAGTCACTGGTGGAGGTAACATTCAGTACTTC
j_gene: TRBJ2-4
abundance: many
d_gene: .
v_gene: TRBV7-2

CDR3aa: CASSLGLNVWLMNTEAFF
CDR3nt: TGTGCCAGCAGCCTGGGACTCAACGTTTGGCTAATGAACACTGAAGCTTTCTTT
j_gene: TRBJ1-1
abundance: .
d_gene: .
v_gene: TRBV11-2

CDR3aa: CSARAQGFSPLHF
CDR3nt: TGCAGTGCTAGGGCACAGGGATTTTCACCCCTCCACTTT
j_gene: TRBJ1-6
abundance: .
d_gene: .
v_gene: TRBV20-1

CDR3aa: CASNRDRGSYEQYF
CDR3nt: TGTGCCAGCAACCGGGACAGGGGCTCCTACGAGCAGTACTTC
j_gene: TRBJ2-7
abundance: many
d_gene: TRBD1
v_gene: TRBV5-4

CDR3aa: CSARGPSENTEAFF
CDR3nt: TGCAGTGCTAGAGGCCCCAGCGAGAACACTGAAGCTTTCTTT
j_gene: TRBJ1-1
abundance: many
d_gene: .
v_gene: TRBV20-1

CDR3aa: CSARDPREPNYGYTF
CDR3nt: TGCAGTGCTAGAGATCCCAGGGAACCTAACTATGGCTACACCTTC
j_gene: TRBJ1-2
abundance: many
d_gene: .
v_gene: TRBV20-1

CDR3aa: CASSLLAVQETQYF
CDR3nt: TGCGCCAGCAGCTTGCTAGCGGTGCAAGAGACCCAGTACTTC
j_gene: TRBJ2-5
abundance: many
d_gene: TRBD2
v_gene: TRBV5-1

CDR3aa: CASSTTGRTFKAFF
CDR3nt: TGTGCCAGCAGCACGACAGGGAGGACGTTTAAAGCTTTCTTT
j_gene: TRBJ1-1
abundance: .
d_gene: TRBD1
v_gene: TRBV5-4